These T cell receptor beta chains were read from a single sample in a study of HIV-infected patients and healthy controls. One entry per CDR3 protein results from TCRdb running MiXCR on the 5' RACE reads. The sample carries about 6,500 distinct CDR3 sequences, approximately 11% recorded once. Sample: blood, taken before antiretroviral therapy. The receptor source for this set is an adult with HIV infection. Both conserved end residues are part of each CDR3. D genes are given only for firm matches. Where a row states a size, it is once, few, many or the class of an expanded clone; other rows omit it.

length	D	V	J	size	DNA	CDR3
14	.	TRBV6-1	TRBJ1-5	many	TGTGCCAGCAGTGGGGAGGGGGGGACTCAGCCCCAGCATTTT	CASSGEGGTQPQHF
14	TRBD1	TRBV11-3	TRBJ2-7	medium-sized	TGTGCCAGCAGCTATATGGGACAGGGGACCGAGCAGTACTTC	CASSYMGQGTEQYF
13	.	TRBV12-3/TRBV12-4	TRBJ1-4	medium-sized	TGTGCCAGCAGGCGGGACACAGATGAAAAACTGTTTTTT	CASRRDTDEKLFF
16	.	TRBV29-1	TRBJ2-3	many	TGCAGCGTTGAAGGCCGGGCCGGGGGAAGCACAGATACGCAGTATTTT	CSVEGRAGGSTDTQYF
15	TRBD2	TRBV29-1	TRBJ2-1	few	TGCAGCGTTGAAGGTTCGTCTGGGGGGGACAATGAGCAGTTCTTC	CSVEGSSGGDNEQFF
11	TRBD1	TRBV27	TRBJ1-2	medium-sized	TGTGCCTCCGGAACAGGGGTTGGTAACACCTTC	CASGTGVGNTF
13	.	TRBV3-1	TRBJ2-7	medium-sized	TGTGCCAGCAGACTCCAGACGTCCTACGAGCAGTACTTC	CASRLQTSYEQYF
14	.	TRBV7-2	TRBJ1-5	medium-sized	TGTGCCAGCACCATGGGTTTTGCAAGTCAGCCCCAGCATTTT	CASTMGFASQPQHF
14	TRBD1	TRBV12-3/TRBV12-4	TRBJ1-1	many	TGTGCCAGCAGTTCACGGACAGGGCACACTGAAGCTTTCTTT	CASSSRTGHTEAFF
18	TRBD2	TRBV14	TRBJ2-1	medium-sized	TGTGCCAGCAGCCTGCAACCTCTAGCGGGAGGGCCCATCAATGAGCAGTTCTTC	CASSLQPLAGGPINEQFF
16	.	TRBV6-5	TRBJ1-1	.	TGTGCCAGCAGTTATGCTCCGGAGGGGTGTAACACTGAAGCTTTCTTT	CASSYAPEGCNTEAFF
15	.	TRBV5-1	TRBJ2-3	.	TGCGCCAGCAGCGACGGGACCCCTAGCACAGATACGCAGTATTTT	CASSDGTPSTDTQYF
15	.	TRBV19	TRBJ1-2	many	TGTGCCAGTAGTATCGACGGATGGCAGGGTTATGGCTACACCTTC	CASSIDGWQGYGYTF
15	.	TRBV10-3	TRBJ1-1	many	TGTGCCACCCGAGCGCCGGCGGGGATGAACACTGAAGCTTTCTTT	CATRAPAGMNTEAFF
16	.	TRBV24-1	TRBJ1-5	many	TGTGCCACCAGTGGAACTGATTCAGGGCTAAATCAGCCCCAGCATTTT	CATSGTDSGLNQPQHF
13	.	TRBV7-2	TRBJ1-3	few	TGTGCCAGCAGCTTAGGCTCTGGAAACACCATATATTTT	CASSLGSGNTIYF
17	TRBD1	TRBV10-3	TRBJ2-3	few	TGTGCCATCAGTGAGCCCCTGACAGGGGGAAGCACAGATACGCAGTATTTT	CAISEPLTGGSTDTQYF
17	.	TRBV6-5	TRBJ1-1	few	TGTGCCAGCAGTTACTCAACAAGGGCCATCATGAACACTGAAGCTTTCTTT	CASSYSTRAIMNTEAFF
13	.	TRBV29-1	TRBJ2-7	few	TGCAGCGTTGAAATCCCGGGATTCCACGAGCAGTACTTC	CSVEIPGFHEQYF
16	.	TRBV7-3	TRBJ2-6	many	TGTGCCAGCAGCTTAATCGGGGGTTCCGGGGCCAACGTCCTGACTTTC	CASSLIGGSGANVLTF
13	.	TRBV7-9	TRBJ1-1	many	TGTGCCAGCCGCCGACAGCACGGCACTGAAGCTTTCTTT	CASRRQHGTEAFF
13	TRBD1	TRBV6-5	TRBJ1-1	many	TGTGCCAGCAGTCGACAGGGGTTCTCTGAAGCTTTCTTT	CASSRQGFSEAFF
14	.	TRBV2	TRBJ2-5	few	TGTGCCAGCAGCTCACAGAGGTACCAAGAGACCCAGTACTTC	CASSSQRYQETQYF
11	.	TRBV30	TRBJ1-2	medium-sized	TGTGCCTGGAGTGTTAAGGGAGGCTACACCTTC	CAWSVKGGYTF
15	.	TRBV27	TRBJ2-2	few	TGTGCCAGCAGTTTATCGGCTAGCTACACCGGGGAGCTGTTTTTT	CASSLSASYTGELFF
10	.	TRBV9	TRBJ1-1	many	TGTGCCAGCAGCGAAAGTAAAGCTTTCTTT	CASSESKAFF